This T cell receptor (beta chain) was profiled in a study of T-cell memory formation after mild COVID-19. Looked up from germline, CDR1 is SGHTA and CDR2 is FQGTGA. CDR3 length: 17 residues. The junction had 9 bases not matched to a gene; V was cut back by 5 bases and J by 4 bases. Study results and caveats: Whereas later expanders leaned CD4+, clones contracting day 15 to 85 showed a balanced CD4/CD8 makeup. Mainly in CM and EM were contracting CD4+ clones; CD8+ were in EMRA.

TCRdb passed the 5' RACE reads through MiXCR, listing each CDR3 protein once. The sample lists about 150,000 distinct CDR3 sequences, around 27% occurring once. There are a few counts of this clonotype. Its target is not known. The source material was PBMCs or a T cell subset sorted from them (not recorded which). The source is an adult woman who had mild COVID-19 (a few samples of this study predate the infection). Cell type and time point are not known. The chain has TRBV7-3 and TRBJ2-2; 11 bases match TRBD1. The CDR3 nucleotides read TGTGCCAGCAGCCCTGGACAGGGGGCGACGGTCACCGGGGAGCTGTTTTTT. Its translation is CASSPGQGATVTGELFF.